This TCR beta chain is drawn from a study of identical twins. Study findings and constraints: Zero-insertion findings could be partly confounded by invariant cells (MAIT and iNKT cells).

Healthy Caucasians alone served as donors. TCRdb itself ran the 5' RACE reads through MiXCR, one entry per CDR3 protein. The sample consists of a few hundred thousand distinct CDR3 sequences, roughly 9.8% of them appearing once. This clonotype was detected ten times or more. Its antigen is as yet unknown. Germline CDR1 is MGHDK and CDR2 is SYGVNS. The CDR3 length is 13 residues. Deletions cut 5 bases from V and 3 bases from J, with 10 bases between. The sample was also reused in another study, on yellow fever vaccine responses in identical twins.

The sequenced sample was CD8+ T cells sorted from blood. The sequence was collected from a woman aged 18-29 years in good health. This rearrangement joins TRBV25-1 to TRBJ2-5; D unclear. The CDR3 sequence is CASSPTAEETQYF. The CDR3 DNA reads as TGTGCCAGCAGTCCTACAGCCGAAGAGACCCAGTACTTC.